One and the same sample provided the 5 T cell receptor delta chains below, sequenced in a study of delta chains in infants with herpesvirus infections. PBMC RNA was reverse transcribed using gamma-chain- and delta-chain-specific primers. TCRdb reprocessed the RT-PCR reads through CATT. This table has roughly 1,500 delta-chain clones, 25% to 30% appearing once. The material sequenced was peripheral blood, taken at time point 1 of longitudinal follow-up. The receptors stem from a human donor who was a Ugandan infant, either HIV-exposed or HIV-unexposed (not recorded which).

This clone has more than one count but fewer than ten. Other DNA variants within this sample encode the same CDR3. The CDR3 DNA follows: TGTGCTCTTGGGGCTGCCTTCCTAAGGGGGAACGACACCCGACAGATGTTTTTC. This translates into CALGAAFLRGNDTRQMFF. The rearrangement joins TRDV1 to TRDJ3; 8 bases align to TRDD2. The germline V gene encodes CDR1 TSWWSYY and CDR2 QGS. This CDR3 region has 18 residues. With V trimmed by 4 bases and J by 7 bases, 12 bases remained unmatched.

V gene TRDV1 combines with J gene TRDJ1; D might be TRDD3 (9 bases). Germline CDR1 TSWWSYY, CDR2 QGS. CDR3 length: 24 residues. Trimming took 4 bases from V and 0 from J, leaving 39 bases between them. The CDR3 region is CALGALAPFSFFLLGDVYTDKLIF. In nucleotides, the CDR3 is TGTGCTCTTGGGGCCCTAGCGCCCTTTTCCTTCTTCCTACTGGGGGACGTCTACACCGATAAACTCATCTTT.

The V call is TRDV1, the J call TRDJ1; 8 bases fit TRDD3. The CDR3 totals 21 residues. Per germline, CDR1 TSWWSYY and CDR2 QGS. The junction had 20 bases not matched to a gene; V was cut back by 2 bases and J by 0 bases. CDR3 residues: CALGEVSTGGPIILYTDKLIF. DNA for the CDR3: TGTGCTCTTGGGGAAGTCAGTACTGGGGGCCCTATTATCTTGTACACCGATAAACTCATCTTT.

The V call is TRDV1, the J call TRDJ1, with 12 bases aligning to TRDD3. CDR1 is TSWWSYY, CDR2 QGS, per germline. The CDR3 is 20 residues long. The V segment lost 6 bases and the J segment 0 bases; nucleotides outside the gene matches: 17. CDR3 protein: CALGQIRVLGDTRYTDKLIF. CDR3 nucleotides: TGTGCTCTTGGACAGATTCGGGTACTGGGGGATACCCGGTACACCGATAAACTCATCTTT.

This clone came up once. The J gene is TRDJ1, the V gene TRDV1, with 11 bases identical to TRDD3. The V gene's germline CDR1 is TSWWSYY and CDR2 QGS. The length of the CDR3 is 21 residues. Germline trimming cut 4 bases from V and 0 bases from J; bases unmatched to any gene: 19. CDR3 residues: CALGARPSYLYWGIDTDKLIF. For the CDR3, the DNA is TGTGCTCTTGGGGCCCGGCCTTCCTACCTGTACTGGGGGATAGACACCGATAAACTCATCTTT.